This T cell receptor beta chain came from a study of T cells in Graves' hyperthyroidism and ophthalmopathy. This clonotype was recorded a few times. The target antigen is unknown. Points from the study as a whole: Ophthalmopathy was model-predicted a median roughly six months pre-onset.

Per germline, CDR1 MNHNS and CDR2 SASEGT. The CDR3 consists of 14 residues. Trimming took off 5 bases at V and 2 bases at J, with 11 bases between the two ends. Isolation of PBMCs was performed on around 9.3 ml fresh peripheral blood. RNA transcripts served as the template for amplifying TCR beta CDR3 regions. RT-PCR in the first round (using the HTBI primer set) targeted the TCR CDR3. TCRdb independently ran MiXCR on the multiplex PCR reads; one entry per CDR3 protein. The sample records around 560,000 distinct CDR3 sequences, over 15% being singletons. The V call is TRBV6-1, the J call TRBJ2-3; D ambiguous. Sequenced sample: blood. The receptor was isolated from a woman younger than 30 with Graves' hyperthyroidism. CDR3 nucleotides: TGTGCCAGCAGTAAACAGTTATTCACAGATACGCAGTATTTT. It encodes CASSKQLFTDTQYF.